This T cell receptor (beta chain) was profiled in a study of T-cell memory formation after mild COVID-19. As regards this clonotype: Its antigen is undetermined.

Notes on the study in general: Shrinking CD4+ clones resided mostly in CM and EM, and CD8+ ones in EMRA. The second-wave clones peaking on day 37 were not confirmed as SARS-CoV-2-specific. Pre-infection memory showed some responding clones, and this suggested that cross-reactive memory joined.

TCR alpha and TCR beta cDNA libraries carrying sample barcodes and UMIs were produced by 5'RACE using constant-segment primers. TCRdb recomputed calls from the 5' RACE reads with MiXCR, one row per CDR3 protein. The sample lists 100,000 to 150,000 distinct CDR3 sequences, around 6.3% occurring once. The TCR sequence derives from an adult woman who had mild COVID-19 (a few samples of this study predate the infection). Cell type and time point are not known. The source material was PBMCs or a T cell subset sorted from them (not recorded which).

CDR3 region: CASRTPGSTEAFF. Here the CDR3 DNA reads TGTGCCAGCAGGACACCAGGGTCCACTGAAGCTTTCTTT. The chain links TRBV6-6 to TRBJ1-1, with TRBD1 as a possible D gene (5 bases). This CDR3 contains 13 residues. Germline V gene sequence: CDR1 MNHNY, CDR2 SVGAGI (reference sequence). V shed 6 bases and J shed 4 bases, with 12 bases lying between them.